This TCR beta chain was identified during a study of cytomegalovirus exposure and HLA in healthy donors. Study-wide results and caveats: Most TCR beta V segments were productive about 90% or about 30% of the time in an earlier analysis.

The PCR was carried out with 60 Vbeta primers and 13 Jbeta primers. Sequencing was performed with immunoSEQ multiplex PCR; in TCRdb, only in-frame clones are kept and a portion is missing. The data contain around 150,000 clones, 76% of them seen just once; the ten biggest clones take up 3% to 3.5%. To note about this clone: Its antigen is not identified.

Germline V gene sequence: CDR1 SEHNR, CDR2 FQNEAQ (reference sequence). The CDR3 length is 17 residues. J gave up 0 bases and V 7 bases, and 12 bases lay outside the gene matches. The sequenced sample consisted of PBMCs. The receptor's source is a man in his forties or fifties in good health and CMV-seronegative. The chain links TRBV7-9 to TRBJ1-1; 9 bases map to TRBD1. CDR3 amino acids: CASTNSYRGPLNTEAFF. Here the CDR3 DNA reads TGTGCCAGCACAAATTCTTACAGGGGGCCCCTGAACACTGAAGCTTTCTTT.